A single sample gave rise to the 2 T cell receptor beta chains below, sequenced in a study of patients and donors after allogeneic stem cell transplantation. MiXCR, run by TCRdb on the RT-PCR reads, gives a single entry per CDR3 protein. The profile shows roughly 200,000 distinct CDR3 sequences, around two fifths of them singletons. Sequenced: blood, either unsorted or a sorted T cell fraction (not recorded which). These receptor sequences come from a human donor who was either an allogeneic HSCT recipient or a stem cell or donor lymphocyte infusion donor (not recorded which). It is not recorded whose cells these are; they may come from a transplant donor.

The J gene is TRBJ2-3, the V gene TRBV18; D might be TRBD1 or TRBD2, each matching 5 bases. The CDR3 has 16 residues. From germline, CDR1 is KGHSH and CDR2 LQKENI. V lost 4 bases to trimming and J lost 1 base, with 15 bases between them. CDR3 sequence (DNA): TGTGCCAGCTCACTAGAGGGGCGAGTGGGCACAGATACGCAGTATTTT. It yields the protein CASSLEGRVGTDTQYF.

The chain has TRBV12-3 or TRBV12-4 and TRBJ2-3; a weak D match, TRBD1 (6 bases). CDR3 size: 16 residues. Trimming shortened V by 6 bases and J by 4 bases, and 20 bases separated the two germline ends. CDR3 bases: TGTGCCAGCAGCGGTGCGGTGGGGGCCTGGGCAGATACGCAGTATTTT. This sequence encodes CASSGAVGAWADTQYF.